Below are 29 T cell receptor beta chains sequenced from a single sample in a study of blood T cell repertoires in COVID-19. Only in-frame clones appear in the TCRdb table, and some are missing; sequencing was by immunoSEQ multiplex PCR. The table records about 170,000 clones, approximately 91% of them present only once. Sequences were obtained from peripheral blood. Source of these receptors: a man in his late teens or twenties with COVID-19, enrolled during active disease.

CDR3 sequence reads: CASAPGQAKYEQYF. Written as DNA, the CDR3 is TGTGCCAGCGCTCCGGGACAGGCTAAATACGAGCAGTACTTC. V is TRBV19 and J is TRBJ2-7, with 8 bases fitting TRBD1. Germline V gene sequence: CDR1 LNHDA, CDR2 SQIVND (reference sequence). CDR3 length: 14 residues. V gave up 9 bases and J gave up 4 bases; unmatched junction bases: 11.

The count of this clone is one. The chain recombines TRBV27 with TRBJ2-3; D unresolved. Trimming removed 3 bases at V and 0 bases at J, with 10 bases between. Germline lookup yields CDR1 MNHEY and CDR2 SMNVEV (reference sequence). This CDR3 has 15 residues. This chain's CDR3 is CASSFAGRSTDTQYF. CDR3 sequence (DNA): TGTGCCAGCAGTTTTGCAGGAAGGAGCACAGATACGCAGTATTTT.

J is TRBJ2-6 and V is TRBV15; 7 positions match TRBD1. The germline CDR1 and CDR2 sequences are LNHNV and YYDKDF (reference sequence). Trimming at V came to 1 base and at J to 0 bases, leaving 9 bases not matched to a gene. The CDR3 covers 19 residues. DNA for the CDR3: TGTGCCACCAGCAGAGGCCCAGGGACAGACTACTCTGGGGCCAACGTCCTGACTTTC. Translated: CATSRGPGTDYSGANVLTF.

The chain recombines TRBV28 with TRBJ2-1, with 11 nucleotides matching TRBD1. Trimming removed 9 bases from V and 10 bases from J; junction bases left unmatched: 11. CDR3 length: 14 residues. In germline, CDR1 is MDHEN, CDR2 SYDVKM. DNA of the CDR3: TGTGCCAGTTTCCGGGACAGGGGGACCGGGGAGCAGTTCTTC. Residues: CASFRDRGTGEQFF. Variable domain in full (rest from reference TRBV28 and TRBJ2-1): DVKVTQSSRYLVKRTGEKVFLECVQDMDHENMFWYRQDPGLGLRLIYFSYDVKMKEKGDIPEGYSVSREKKERFSLILESASTNQTSMYLCASFRDRGTGEQFFGPGTRLTVL.

This clone was observed a single time. The chain carries TRBV24-1 and TRBJ2-2, with 12 bases identical to TRBD1. Per germline, CDR1 KGHDR and CDR2 SFDVKD. J was trimmed by 5 bases and V by 9 bases; bases with no gene match: 9. The CDR3 has 16 residues. CDR3 bases: TGTGCCACCGATCCCGGGACAGGGGGCGCGACCGGGGAGCTGTTTTTT. Its protein is CATDPGTGGATGELFF.

The chain combines TRBV28 with TRBJ2-7; the match to TRBD1 covers 7 bases. The germline CDR1 and CDR2 sequences are MDHEN and SYDVKM. Trimming removed 3 bases from V and 7 bases from J; junction bases left unmatched: 12. This CDR3 spans 15 amino acids. In DNA, the CDR3 is TGTGCCAGCAGTTTGGGGTTAAGGGGGCAGGGGGAGCAGTACTTC. Translation: CASSLGLRGQGEQYF.

The rearrangement joins TRBV2 to TRBJ2-3; maybe TRBD1 (5 bases). This CDR3 is 15 amino acids long. From germline, CDR1 is SNHLY and CDR2 FYNNEI. V was clipped by 8 bases and J by 0 bases, with 15 bases between them. The DNA for the CDR3 is TGTGCCAGCTCCTATTGGGGCAGGAGCACAGATACGCAGTATTTT. The encoded protein is CASSYWGRSTDTQYF.

This clone was counted only a few times. The chain couples TRBV4-1 to TRBJ1-3, with D tentatively TRBD1 (5 bases). In germline, CDR1 is MGHRA, CDR2 YSYEKL. The CDR3 loop spans 16 amino acids. Trimming shortened V by 3 bases and J by 0 bases, and 12 bases separated the two germline ends. In nucleotides, the CDR3 is TGCGCCAGCAGCCAGGGGGACTCCCGCTCTGGAAACACCATATATTTT. It specifies CASSQGDSRSGNTIYF.

The V gene is TRBV5-6, the J gene TRBJ2-7; D is ambiguous. CDR3 size: 13 residues. Germline V gene data show CDR1 as SGHDT and CDR2 as YYEEEE. V was clipped by 6 bases and J by 2 bases, with 12 bases between them. Written as DNA, the CDR3 is TGTGCCAGCAAACCCGAGTCAACCTACGAGCAGTACTTC. Its translation: CASKPESTYEQYF.

The chain is built from TRBV4-3 and TRBJ1-5, with D perhaps TRBD1 (5 bases). V shed 0 bases and J shed 7 bases, with 13 bases lying between them. CDR1 LGHNA and CDR2 YSLEER come from the germline V gene. The CDR3 is 15 residues long. CDR3 DNA: TGCGCCAGCAGCCAAGATCGGGGGAGTAGACAGCCCCAGCATTTT. Translated: CASSQDRGSRQPQHF.

Only one count was recorded for this clone. The J gene is TRBJ2-6, the V gene TRBV7-9, with 9 positions matching TRBD1. Losses at the gene ends were 5 bases for V and 1 base for J; bases not matched to a gene: 6. Germline CDR1 SEHNR, CDR2 FQNEAQ (reference sequence). This CDR3 is built from 17 residues. The CDR3 spells CASSPGQGSSGANVLTF. Written as DNA, the CDR3 is TGTGCCAGCAGCCCGGGACAGGGTTCTTCTGGGGCCAACGTCCTGACTTTC.

The chain couples TRBV19 to TRBJ1-2; D gene uncertain. Per germline, CDR1 LNHDA and CDR2 SQIVND (reference sequence). This CDR3 region has 13 residues. Deletions cut 3 bases from V and 8 bases from J, with 13 bases between. This chain's CDR3 is CASSISSIEGYTF. CDR3 in DNA: TGTGCCAGTAGTATTTCCAGTATTGAAGGCTACACCTTC.

The V gene is TRBV5-1, the J gene TRBJ2-3; TRBD2 is a possible D gene (8 bases). Trimming took 0 bases from V and 3 from J, leaving 26 bases between them. Germline CDR1 reads SGHRS; CDR2 reads YFSETQ. The CDR3 has 20 residues. In nucleotides, the CDR3 is TGCGCCAGCAGCTTGGTCGGGACTAGGACCTTCAGGGGGGAAACAGATACGCAGTATTTT. This gives the protein CASSLVGTRTFRGETDTQYF. The full variable domain, rest sourced from reference TRBV5-1 and TRBJ2-3, is KAGVTQTPRYLIKTRGQQVTLSCSPISGHRSVSWYQQTPGQGLQFLFEYFSETQRNKGNFPGRFSGRQFSNSRSEMNVSTLELGDSALYLCASSLVGTRTFRGETDTQYFGPGTRLTVL.

This clone was detected once. CDR3 sequence (DNA): TGTGCCAGCGGGAGACTAAAATCAGATACGCAGTATTTT. Translation: CASGRLKSDTQYF. The chain joins TRBV27 to TRBJ2-3; possibly TRBD2 for D (5 bases). V was pared by 8 bases and J by 4 bases, with 13 bases between. Germline V gene lookup returns CDR1 MNHEY and CDR2 SMNVEV (reference sequence). CDR3 length equals 13 residues.

The chain has TRBV30 and TRBJ2-1; 9 bases fit TRBD1. CDR1 and CDR2 from the germline V gene are GTSNPN and SVGIG (reference sequence). CDR3 length equals 15 residues. V shed 1 base and J 1 base; nucleotides not matched to a gene: 2. The chain's CDR3 is CAWSGGTGSYNEQFF. The DNA for the CDR3 is TGTGCCTGGAGTGGAGGGACAGGGTCCTACAATGAGCAGTTCTTC.

The gene calls are TRBV5-6 and TRBJ2-1, with 13 bases identical to TRBD2. Germline V gene sequence: CDR1 SGHDT, CDR2 YYEEEE. After removal of 2 bases from V and 7 bases from J, the junction contained 6 bases not matched to a gene. The CDR3 spans 16 residues. The CDR3 protein is CASSFGLAGVGNEQFF. In nucleotides, the CDR3 is TGTGCCAGCAGCTTCGGACTAGCGGGAGTCGGGAATGAGCAGTTCTTC.

The rearrangement uses TRBV5-8 and TRBJ2-7; 7 bases agree with TRBD1. V shed 4 bases, J shed 2 bases, and the junction held 3 bases outside the gene matches. This CDR3 has 13 residues. The germline CDR1 and CDR2 sequences are SGHTS and YDEGEE. CDR3 coding DNA: TGTGCCAGCAGCCCGACAGGGCCCTACGAGCAGTACTTC. Translating it yields CASSPTGPYEQYF.

The chain's CDR3 is CASSVPPRRSGIGYNEQFF. In DNA, the CDR3 is TGTGCCAGCAGCGTGCCCCCACGTAGAAGCGGGATAGGCTACAATGAGCAGTTCTTC. The gene calls are TRBV7-9 and TRBJ2-1; 7 bases are a match to TRBD2. Trimming at V came to 5 bases and at J to 3 bases, leaving 19 bases not matched to a gene. Germline V gives CDR1 SEHNR, CDR2 FQNEAQ (reference sequence). The CDR3 is made up of 19 amino acids.

This clone was seen more than once but under ten times. The chain uses TRBV4-1 and TRBJ2-1; the match to TRBD2 covers 13 bases. J gave up 0 bases and V 4 bases, and 9 bases lay outside the gene matches. Germline assignment: CDR1 MGHRA and CDR2 YSYEKL. This CDR3 comprises 19 residues. DNA for the CDR3: TGCGCCAGCAGCCCTCTCACCCGGACTAGCGGGAGCTCCTACAATGAGCAGTTCTTC. Its protein product is CASSPLTRTSGSSYNEQFF.

The gene calls are TRBV19 and TRBJ2-1; D uncertain. V shed 0 bases and J shed 0 bases, with 15 bases lying between them. Germline lookup yields CDR1 LNHDA and CDR2 SQIVND (reference sequence). The CDR3 loop spans 18 amino acids. Here the CDR3 DNA reads TGTGCCAGTAGTATAGATGCCAACTCGCCCTTCTCCTACAATGAGCAGTTCTTC. It encodes CASSIDANSPFSYNEQFF.

This sequence joins TRBV4-3 and TRBJ2-3; D gene uncertain. The germline V gene has CDR1 LGHNA and CDR2 YSLEER. V shed 0 bases and J shed 6 bases, with 13 bases lying between them. The CDR3 length is 15 residues. This CDR3 reads CASSQDRTPRDTQYF. As DNA, the CDR3 is TGCGCCAGCAGCCAAGATAGAACCCCACGGGATACGCAGTATTTT.

V gene TRBV6-2 or TRBV6-3 combines with J gene TRBJ2-3; D unclear. From germline, CDR1 is MNHEY and CDR2 SVGEGT. V gave up 0 bases and J gave up 1 base, with 11 bases separating them. The CDR3 runs 16 residues. The DNA of the CDR3 is TGTGCCAGCAGTTACTCGACCGGGTTCCGCACAGATACGCAGTATTTT. It is translated as CASSYSTGFRTDTQYF.

The rearrangement uses TRBV28 and TRBJ2-2, with 7 bases identical to TRBD1. Trimming took 6 bases from V and 7 from J; bases not matched to a gene: 14. The length of the CDR3 is 16 residues. The germline V gene encodes CDR1 MDHEN and CDR2 SYDVKM. CDR3 nucleotides: TGTGCCAGCAGCTCGATTGACAGGGTGGGAATCGGGGAGCTGTTTTTT. Translating gives CASSSIDRVGIGELFF.

The chain combines TRBV11-1 with TRBJ2-1; no reliable D call. Trimming cost V 5 bases and J 4 bases, with 18 bases left between them. The CDR3 consists of 16 residues. Germline-derived CDR1 and CDR2 are SGHAT and FQDESV (reference sequence). CDR3 sequence: CASSQTGSRGYNEQFF. DNA for the CDR3: TGTGCCAGCAGCCAAACCGGGTCTCGCGGTTACAATGAGCAGTTCTTC. Full variable domain (rest looked up from reference TRBV11-1 and TRBJ2-1): EAEVAQSPRYKITEKSQAVAFWCDPISGHATLYWYRQILGQGPELLVQFQDESVVDDSQLPKDRFSAERLKGVDSTLKIQPAELGDSAMYLCASSQTGSRGYNEQFFGPGTRLTVL.

CDR3 sequence (DNA): TGTGCCAGCAGCCCTCGACAGGGTGCCACCGGGGAGCTGTTTTTT. Protein sequence: CASSPRQGATGELFF. The chain joins TRBV9 to TRBJ2-2, with TRBD1 identical over 7 bases. The CDR3 covers 15 residues. V lost 4 bases to trimming and J lost 4 bases; unmatched junction nucleotides: 7. Germline CDR1 SGDLS, CDR2 YYNGEE.

The chain recombines TRBV11-2 with TRBJ2-1, with TRBD2 identical over 8 bases. Germline V gene sequence: CDR1 SGHAT, CDR2 FQNNGV. J was trimmed by 5 bases and V by 0 bases; bases with no gene match: 6. This CDR3 region has 16 residues. The CDR3 DNA is TGTGCCAGCAGCTTAGATCTTAGCGGGGCAAACAATGAGCAGTTCTTC. It yields the protein CASSLDLSGANNEQFF.

This clone has just a few counts. V gene TRBV28 combines with J gene TRBJ2-3; 8 nucleotides align to TRBD2. Germline CDR1 reads MDHEN; CDR2 reads SYDVKM. The trim removed 4 bases at V and 5 bases at J, leaving 14 bases unmatched. This CDR3 has 17 amino acids. The DNA for the CDR3 is TGTGCCAGCAGTTCAAGGGTCGGGCGGGAGGTCCTAGATACGCAGTATTTT. Its protein product is CASSSRVGREVLDTQYF.

The chain carries TRBV6-2 or TRBV6-3 and TRBJ1-4; 8 bases are a match to TRBD1. Losses at the gene ends were 5 bases for V and 8 bases for J; bases not matched to a gene: 13. Per germline, CDR1 MNHEY and CDR2 SVGEGT. CDR3 length: 16 amino acids. The CDR3 is CASSPLPGTGQEKLFF. DNA of the CDR3: TGTGCCAGCAGTCCGCTCCCCGGGACAGGTCAAGAAAAACTGTTTTTT.

The chain carries TRBV6-2 or TRBV6-3 and TRBJ2-7; D gene unclear. CDR1 MNHEY and CDR2 SVGEGT come from the germline V gene. Trimming removed 6 bases from V and 7 bases from J, with 10 bases in between. The CDR3 is 11 amino acids. CDR3 bases: TGTGCCAGCAGCTGGGTGAGGGAGCAGTACTTC. It yields the protein CASSWVREQYF.